This T cell receptor beta chain comes out of a study of T-cell memory formation after mild COVID-19 (dated by TCRdb to about 2021). About the investigation overall: Most TCR sequence clusters were specific to one of the two donors. In two donors, T-cell clones that expanded and contracted after mild COVID-19 were followed by sequencing TCRalpha and TCRbeta repertoires longitudinally. Two young, previously healthy adult volunteers, one female and one male, were included in the cohort.

About this clonotype itself: Its antigen is currently not known. No per-base quality is available; no much larger clone lies one base away.

PBMCs were isolated by Ficoll-Paque density gradient centrifugation. The sequencing machine was an Illumina NovaSeq 6000. cDNA libraries for TCRalpha and TCRbeta were prepared by 5'RACE using constant-segment primers, with sample barcodes and unique molecular identifiers added. RNA was extracted from every sample with Trizol reagent. The libraries were amplified in two PCR steps, and the second step added a second sample barcode and Illumina TruSeq adapters. Sequencing of libraries was performed on an Illumina NovaSeq with 2 x 150 bp paired-end reads. On the authors' methods: The reads were demultiplexed and collapsed into UMI-guided consensus sequences using migec v1.2.7. Using mixcr v2.1.11, the UMI consensuses were aligned to TRA and TRB V and J templates and assembled into clonotypes. Clonotypes were classified as expanded or contracted when called significant by both edgeR and NoisET, with noise models trained on biological replicates. For edgeR calls, the thresholds were a false discovery rate-adjusted p below 0.01 and a log2 fold-change of 1. As an exploratory analysis of dynamics, PCA with hierarchical clustering was applied to max-normalized trajectories of the 1000 most abundant clonotypes. Each responding clone was given a CD4 or CD8 phenotype based on the CD4+ and CD8+ repertoires, which had been sequenced separately. TCRdb trimmed public reads at Q25 via fastp, called clones via MiXCR and kept in-frame beta chains. Every entry covers one CDR3 protein and lists the most common genes and DNA from its rows. These V and J calls originate from TCRdb's pipeline instead of the authors' own analysis. Present in this sample are about 180,000 distinct CDR3 sequences, under 20% of which were seen just once. Jointly, the top ten make up 3.9% of the sample.

Measured from the cysteine to the phenylalanine, the CDR3 is 14 residues long. Here the CDR3 DNA is all that survives: 42 bases in frame from base 1. CDR1 SGDLS and CDR2 YYNGEE were looked up in the germline V gene. The V and J ends are trimmed by 4 bases and 5 bases, leaving 15 bases between them. Beyond this particular receptor, the publication reports: The second-wave clones that peaked on day 37 were not confirmed to be SARS-CoV-2 specific. Some responding clones were detected in pre-infection memory, suggesting pre-existing cross-reactive memory T cells joined the SARS-CoV-2 response. Contracting CD4+ clones turned up mainly in the CM and EM memory subsets, whereas EMRA was where CD8+ clones were enriched. Only a couple of mild cases were covered in the study, and larger cohorts including severe cases with pre-infection samples were considered necessary. Clones that contracted from day 15 to 85 showed balanced CD4/CD8 phenotypes, whereas a second wave of clones that expanded from day 15 to 37 leaned towards CD4+.

Here the chain combines TRBV9 and TRBJ1-1; D gene: possibly TRBD1, on 6 matching bases. The sample comprised PBMCs or a T cell subset sorted from them (not recorded which). This sequence was found in a man aged 18 to 35 who had mild COVID-19 (a few samples of this study predate the infection). The sample titles of this study are shuffled in the database, so cell type and time point are left out; the donor was told from shared clones. The DNA is as follows: TGTGCCAGCAGCCAGTCAGGGGTGTTGACTGAAGCTTTCTTT. It codes for CASSQSGVLTEAFF.